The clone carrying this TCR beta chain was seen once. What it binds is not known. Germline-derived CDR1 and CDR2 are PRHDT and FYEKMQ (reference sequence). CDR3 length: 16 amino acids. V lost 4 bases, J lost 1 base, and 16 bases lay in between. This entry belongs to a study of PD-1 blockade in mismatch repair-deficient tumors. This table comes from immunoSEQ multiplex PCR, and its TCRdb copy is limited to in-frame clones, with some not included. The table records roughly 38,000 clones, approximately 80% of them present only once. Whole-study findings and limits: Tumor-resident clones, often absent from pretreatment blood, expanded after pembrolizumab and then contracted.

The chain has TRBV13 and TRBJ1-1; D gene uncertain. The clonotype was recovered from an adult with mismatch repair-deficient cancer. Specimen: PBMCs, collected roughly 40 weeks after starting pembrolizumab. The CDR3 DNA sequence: TGTGCCAGCAGCTCGAAAGGAGGACTTGCGAACACTGAAGCTTTCTTT. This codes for CASSSKGGLANTEAFF.